These T cell receptor beta chains were read from a single sample in a study of circulating CD8 cells and anti-PD-1 response in melanoma. TCRdb re-called the reads with MiXCR, one entry per CDR3 protein. The table shows about 920 distinct CDR3 sequences, with roughly 6.1% occurring only once. The material was CD8+ T cells from PBMCs, obtained at baseline or after one month of anti-PD-1 therapy (not recorded which). These receptors were taken from a human donor with melanoma. CDR3s include the opening cysteine and the closing phenylalanine or tryptophan. Each record gives: D gene, V gene, clone size, J gene, CDR3 protein, CDR3 DNA. D genes are given only for firm matches. For some rows the clone size is stated as once, few or many, or as a class when expanded; others skip it.

TRBD2	TRBV20-1	medium-sized	TRBJ2-5	CSASFTSGTETQYF	TGCAGTGCTAGTTTCACTAGCGGGACCGAGACCCAGTACTTC
NA	TRBV19	medium-sized	TRBJ1-5	CASSIAGRGNQPQHF	TGTGCCAGTAGTATAGCAGGGAGAGGCAATCAGCCCCAGCATTTT
NA	TRBV19	large	TRBJ2-1	CASSILSSYNEQFF	TGTGCCAGTAGTATTTTGAGCTCCTACAATGAGCAGTTCTTC
NA	TRBV28	few	TRBJ1-3	CASRLTPNSGNTIYF	TGTGCCAGCAGACTTACACCCAACTCTGGAAACACCATATATTTT
NA	TRBV27	large	TRBJ1-5	CASSLIAGYSNQPQHF	TGTGCCAGCAGTTTAATAGCGGGGTATAGCAATCAGCCCCAGCATTTT
TRBD2	TRBV7-2	large	TRBJ2-1	CASSPGLAYEQFF	TGTGCCAGCAGCCCGGGACTAGCTTATGAGCAGTTCTTC
TRBD2	TRBV4-2	medium-sized	TRBJ2-7	CASSLGVAGGISYEQYF	TGTGCCAGCAGCCTCGGAGTAGCGGGGGGAATCTCCTACGAGCAGTACTTC
NA	TRBV5-6	medium-sized	TRBJ2-1	CASSLAGQGDNEQFF	TGTGCCAGCAGCTTGGCAGGGCAGGGTGACAATGAGCAGTTCTTC
TRBD2	TRBV20-1	medium-sized	TRBJ2-1	CSARDTSGRVDEQFF	TGCAGTGCTAGAGATACCAGCGGGAGGGTTGATGAGCAGTTCTTC
TRBD2	TRBV7-9	NA	TRBJ2-1	CASSLKPGLATNEQFF	TGTGCCAGCAGCTTGAAACCGGGACTAGCGACAAATGAGCAGTTCTTC
TRBD2	TRBV27	large	TRBJ2-1	CASMGGDSYNEQFF	TGTGCCAGCATGGGGGGGGACTCCTACAATGAGCAGTTCTTC
TRBD2	TRBV27	medium-sized	TRBJ2-7	CASSLRTSGRSVYEQYF	TGTGCCAGCAGTCTCCGGACTAGCGGGAGGTCTGTCTACGAGCAGTACTTC
NA	TRBV24-1	few	TRBJ1-2	CATSNAGTAGYTF	TGTGCCACCAGTAATGCCGGTACTGCTGGCTACACCTTC
TRBD1	TRBV29-1	large	TRBJ1-2	CSVHPGTGNYGYTF	TGCAGCGTTCACCCCGGGACAGGGAATTATGGCTACACCTTC
NA	TRBV7-9	medium-sized	TRBJ2-5	CASSLVQETQYF	TGTGCCAGCAGCTTAGTCCAAGAGACCCAGTACTTC
NA	TRBV29-1	large	TRBJ1-4	CSVYSWDEKLFF	TGCAGCGTTTACAGCTGGGATGAAAAACTGTTTTTT
NA	TRBV2	medium-sized	TRBJ2-2	CASSEIVGTGELFF	TGTGCCAGCAGTGAAATTGTGGGAACCGGGGAGCTGTTTTTT